This T cell receptor beta chain was identified during a study of blood T cell repertoires in COVID-19. In the study overall: Sources were T cells, B-cell-depleted T cells, or PBMCs; the material itself was cDNA or gDNA.

Data came from immunoSEQ multiplex PCR; TCRdb stores just in-frame clones and leaves some out. Found here are around 20,000 clones, around nine tenths of them singletons; the top ten hold around 8.3%. The CDR3 length is 14 residues. Germline assignment: CDR1 SGHAT and CDR2 FQNNGV. Between the trimmed V and J ends, which lost 5 bases and 0 bases, there was a span of 9 bases. V gene TRBV11-2 combines with J gene TRBJ2-3; D is perhaps TRBD2 (6 bases). The sequencing sample was made of peripheral blood. The TCR originated in a human donor in a cohort sampled during active COVID-19. The chain's CDR3 is CASSRGESTDTQYF. The CDR3 DNA reads as TGTGCCAGCAGCCGCGGGGAGAGCACAGATACGCAGTATTTT.